What follows are 2 T cell receptor beta chains derived from one specimen sequenced in a study of cytomegalovirus exposure and HLA in healthy donors. Amplification used 60 Vbeta primers and 13 Jbeta primers. Profiling relied on immunoSEQ multiplex PCR, and the TCRdb table lists in-frame clones only, not all of them. The data hold about 130,000 clones, with approximately 77% observed a single time. Source material: PBMCs. Receptors originate from a man aged 30-40 years in good health and CMV-seronegative.

This chain connects TRBV7-9 to TRBJ2-5; 10 bases agree with TRBD2. J lost 5 bases, V lost 3 bases, and 9 bases had no gene match. This CDR3 is 16 amino acids long. From germline, CDR1 is SEHNR and CDR2 FQNEAQ (reference sequence). DNA for the CDR3: TGTGCCAGCAGCTTGTTTCAGCGGGAGGGCCGGGAGACCCAGTACTTC. Amino acids: CASSLFQREGRETQYF.

This clone was counted a few times. The V gene is TRBV11-2, the J gene TRBJ1-1; D is undetermined. V lost 3 bases, J lost 4 bases, and 9 bases lay in between. Germline assignment: CDR1 SGHAT and CDR2 FQNNGV. This CDR3 has 13 residues. CDR3 nucleotide sequence: TGTGCCAGCAGCTTGGTGAGGTTCACTGAAGCTTTCTTT. Translation gives CASSLVRFTEAFF.